These T cell receptor beta chains were read from a single sample in a study of immune evolution from preneoplasia to lung adenocarcinoma. Assay: immunoSEQ multiplex PCR; the TCRdb copy retains only in-frame clones and omits some. The table includes roughly 40,000 clones, 74% detected once. Sample: FFPE invasive lung adenocarcinoma tissue. The receptor set was obtained from a person in their sixties with lung adenocarcinoma. Both conserved end residues are part of each CDR3. The D gene is left open where the match is weak. Clone size is not always given. Where it is, it says once, few, many or a class for expanded clones.

d_gene: NA
abundance: NA
v_gene: TRBV20-1
j_gene: TRBJ2-7
len: 10
CDR3nt: TGCAGTGCAAGCTCCTACGAGCAGTACTTC
CDR3aa: CSASSYEQYF

d_gene: NA
abundance: NA
v_gene: TRBV10-2
j_gene: TRBJ1-1
len: 13
CDR3nt: TGCGCCAGCAGCAGGGGCGAAACGATGAACGCTTTCTTT
CDR3aa: CASSRGETMNAFF

d_gene: NA
abundance: NA
v_gene: TRBV2
j_gene: TRBJ1-4
len: 11
CDR3nt: TGTGCCGGATCCGGGACATCGAAATTGTTTTTT
CDR3aa: CAGSGTSKLFF

d_gene: NA
abundance: few
v_gene: TRBV7-9
j_gene: TRBJ1-2
len: 15
CDR3nt: TGTGCCAGCAGCTTAGCGGCAGGCGCCGCCTATGGCTACACCTTC
CDR3aa: CASSLAAGAAYGYTF

d_gene: TRBD2
abundance: NA
v_gene: TRBV19
j_gene: TRBJ2-2
len: 16
CDR3nt: TGTGCCAGTAGGCGGTGGGAGGGCCGTTACACCGGGGAGCTGTTTTTT
CDR3aa: CASRRWEGRYTGELFF

d_gene: TRBD2
abundance: NA
v_gene: TRBV11-1
j_gene: TRBJ2-3
len: 13
CDR3nt: TGTGCCAGCAGCTTAGGACTAGCGGATACGCAGTATTTT
CDR3aa: CASSLGLADTQYF

d_gene: NA
abundance: once
v_gene: TRBV29-1
j_gene: TRBJ1-4
len: 13
CDR3nt: TGCAGCGTTGTAAGGGGGACTAATGAAAAACTGTTTTTT
CDR3aa: CSVVRGTNEKLFF

d_gene: NA
abundance: NA
v_gene: TRBV6-5
j_gene: TRBJ2-7
len: 13
CDR3nt: TGTGCCAGCAGTTACGACTCGTCTTCTAAGCAGTACTTC
CDR3aa: CASSYDSSSKQYF

d_gene: NA
abundance: medium-sized
v_gene: TRBV14
j_gene: TRBJ1-1
len: 15
CDR3nt: TGTGCCAGCAGCCTCAGCCTCAGGGTGAACACTGAAGCTTTCTTT
CDR3aa: CASSLSLRVNTEAFF

d_gene: TRBD1
abundance: few
v_gene: TRBV10-3
j_gene: TRBJ1-1
len: 15
CDR3nt: TGTGCCATCAGTGGGACAGGGGGAATGAACACTGAAGCTTTCTTT
CDR3aa: CAISGTGGMNTEAFF

d_gene: TRBD2
abundance: NA
v_gene: TRBV28
j_gene: TRBJ2-7
len: 16
CDR3nt: TGTGCCAGCAGACGCCCCGGGACTAGCAGCTCCTACGAGCAGTACTTC
CDR3aa: CASRRPGTSSSYEQYF

d_gene: NA
abundance: few
v_gene: TRBV11-3
j_gene: TRBJ2-7
len: 15
CDR3nt: TGTGCCAGCAGCTTACGGGACCGGAGCTCCTACGAGCAGTACTTC
CDR3aa: CASSLRDRSSYEQYF

d_gene: NA
abundance: NA
v_gene: TRBV18
j_gene: TRBJ1-3
len: 17
CDR3nt: TGTGCCAGCTCACCAGTCGTCCCCGGCGACTCTGGAAACACCATATATTTT
CDR3aa: CASSPVVPGDSGNTIYF

d_gene: NA
abundance: many
v_gene: TRBV6-5
j_gene: TRBJ2-1
len: 11
CDR3nt: TGTGCCAGCAGCTCATCCACTAGGCTGTTCTTC
CDR3aa: CASSSSTRLFF

d_gene: NA
abundance: NA
v_gene: TRBV4-2
j_gene: TRBJ1-2
len: 15
CDR3nt: TGTGCCAGCAGCCAAGGGGAAGGGGGAGTCTATGGCTACACCTTC
CDR3aa: CASSQGEGGVYGYTF

d_gene: NA
abundance: NA
v_gene: TRBV9
j_gene: TRBJ1-5
len: 13
CDR3nt: TGTGCCAGCAGCGTTGGAACAGCTCAGCCCCAGCATTTT
CDR3aa: CASSVGTAQPQHF

d_gene: NA
abundance: NA
v_gene: TRBV6-1
j_gene: TRBJ1-1
len: 10
CDR3nt: TGTGCCAGCAGATACACTGAAGCTTTCTTT
CDR3aa: CASRYTEAFF

d_gene: TRBD1
abundance: NA
v_gene: TRBV11-3
j_gene: TRBJ1-2
len: 13
CDR3nt: TGTGCCAGCAGCGCACAGGGGGTGAGGAGCTACACCTTC
CDR3aa: CASSAQGVRSYTF

d_gene: NA
abundance: NA
v_gene: TRBV5-8
j_gene: TRBJ1-2
len: 14
CDR3nt: TGTGCCAGCAGCTCCTCAGGGTTGGGCTATGGCTACACCTTC
CDR3aa: CASSSSGLGYGYTF

d_gene: TRBD2
abundance: once
v_gene: TRBV28
j_gene: TRBJ2-4
len: 14
CDR3nt: TGTGCCAGCAGTCCGGGAGGGGCCAAAAACATTCAGTACTTC
CDR3aa: CASSPGGAKNIQYF

d_gene: NA
abundance: NA
v_gene: TRBV5-1
j_gene: TRBJ2-3
len: 15
CDR3nt: TGCGCCAGCAGCCGGGGATTTTCTAGCACAGATACGCAGTATTTT
CDR3aa: CASSRGFSSTDTQYF

d_gene: NA
abundance: NA
v_gene: TRBV28
j_gene: TRBJ2-7
len: 15
CDR3nt: TGTGCCAGCAGTTTGGAGGGGAAGCCCTCCTACGAGCAGTACTTC
CDR3aa: CASSLEGKPSYEQYF

d_gene: TRBD1
abundance: NA
v_gene: TRBV28
j_gene: TRBJ2-7
len: 14
CDR3nt: TGTGCCAGCAGGGGGACAGGGAAGGTCTACGAGCAGTACTTC
CDR3aa: CASRGTGKVYEQYF

d_gene: NA
abundance: NA
v_gene: TRBV5-4
j_gene: TRBJ2-3
len: 14
CDR3nt: TGTGCCAGCAGCCAAGGGCGGGGCACAGATACGCAGTATTTT
CDR3aa: CASSQGRGTDTQYF

d_gene: TRBD1
abundance: NA
v_gene: TRBV19
j_gene: TRBJ1-5
len: 17
CDR3nt: TGTGCCAGTAGGATGGGACAGGGGGGGAATAGCAATCAGCCCCAGCATTTT
CDR3aa: CASRMGQGGNSNQPQHF

d_gene: NA
abundance: NA
v_gene: TRBV19
j_gene: TRBJ1-2
len: 11
CDR3nt: TGTGCCAGTAGTATCGGGGGTAGCTACACCTTC
CDR3aa: CASSIGGSYTF

d_gene: TRBD1
abundance: NA
v_gene: TRBV7-2
j_gene: TRBJ1-5
len: 15
CDR3nt: TGTGCCAGCAGCTTAGGGGGGACAGGATATCAGCCCCAGCATTTT
CDR3aa: CASSLGGTGYQPQHF